This section outlines one T cell receptor beta chain sequence together with its context. Its target is not known. Sequenced by immunoSEQ multiplex PCR; TCRdb stores in-frame clones only, minus some. The sample includes fewer than 900,000 clones, 89% of them seen just once. Germline values: CDR1 SGDLS, CDR2 YYNGEE. J was trimmed by 8 bases and V by 4 bases; bases with no gene match: 9. The length of the CDR3 is 14 residues. The treatment was: roughly 19 received Ad26.COV2.S at low or high dose, single or two shots; roughly five received placebo; per-sample allocation not given. The study sampled participants on day 63 after the first vaccine or placebo injection. It was Wuhan-strain SARS-CoV-2 spike that the Ad26 vaccine vector expressed. The data are from a study of Ad26.COV2.S vaccination and SARS-CoV-2 variants. Whole-study context: The donor participated in the COV1001 trial, in its Ad26.COV2.S arm. Study results and caveats: Individuals receiving vaccine had higher spike-specific TCR breadth than placebo recipients did.

The sequence derives from a person between 18 and 60 years old who received the Ad26.COV2.S COVID-19 vaccine or a placebo. Specimen: peripheral blood, collected in a trial of Ad26.COV2.S vaccine versus placebo. The chain has TRBV9 and TRBJ1-2; TRBD1 matches at 9 bases. CDR3 loop: CASSPLPTGGGYTF. In nucleotides, the CDR3 is TGTGCCAGCAGCCCCCTCCCAACAGGGGGCGGCTACACCTTC.